This entry lists 12 T cell receptor beta chains sequenced from one sample in a study of T cells in Graves' hyperthyroidism and ophthalmopathy. RNA transcripts provided the source from which TCR beta CDR3 regions were amplified. Initially, a first-round RT-PCR of the TCR CDR3 employed the HTBI primer set. TCRdb re-called the multiplex PCR reads through MiXCR, storing one row per CDR3 protein. The repertoire holds approximately 210,000 distinct CDR3 sequences, with 17% as singletons. The specimen sequenced was blood. These receptors were obtained from a man in his fifties or sixties with Graves' hyperthyroidism.

In this sample, this clonotype turned up many times. The chain couples TRBV27 to TRBJ2-1, with D hard to call. Germline V lookup: CDR1 MNHEY, CDR2 SMNVEV (reference sequence). The CDR3 runs to 15 residues. The V end was cut by 8 bases, the J end by 0 bases, with 14 bases between. For the CDR3, the DNA is TGTGCCAGCGGCCAGCGACTTCCCTCCTACAATGAGCAGTTCTTC. Translated, it gives CASGQRLPSYNEQFF.

This clonotype was seen many times. This rearrangement joins TRBV11-3 to TRBJ2-7; TRBD2 matches at 7 bases. Germline CDR1 and CDR2: SGHNT and YENEEA. V dropped 7 bases and J dropped 6; count of bases not matched to a gene: 9. The CDR3 is made up of 13 amino acids. The CDR3 reads CASTLPRGGEQYF. The CDR3 nucleotides read TGTGCCAGCACCTTGCCGCGCGGGGGCGAGCAGTACTTC. The full variable domain, completed using reference TRBV11-3 and TRBJ2-7, is EAGVVQSPRYKIIEKKQPVAFWCNPISGHNTLYWYLQNLGQGPELLIRYENEEAVDDSQLPKDRFSAERLKGVDSTLKIQPAELGDSAVYLCASTLPRGGEQYFGPGTRLTVT.

The chain joins TRBV5-6 to TRBJ2-1; 8 bases map to TRBD2. The CDR3 spans 15 residues. Unmatched junction bases numbered 10, after V lost 5 bases and J lost 6 bases. Germline loops: CDR1 SGHDT, CDR2 YYEEEE. The CDR3, as DNA: TGTGCCAGCAGTCCACTAGGGACTAGGGGCAATGAGCAGTTCTTC. This encodes CASSPLGTRGNEQFF.

The chain joins TRBV20-1 to TRBJ2-3; maybe TRBD2 (6 bases). The V end was cut by 5 bases, the J end by 6 bases, with 9 bases between. Germline V gene sequence: CDR1 DFQATT, CDR2 SNEGSKA (reference sequence). The CDR3 runs 11 residues. CDR3 DNA sequence: TGCAGTGCTGGGGAGGTCGATACGCAGTATTTT. Translated, it gives CSAGEVDTQYF.

Ten or more counts support this clonotype. This chain uses TRBV2 with TRBJ1-1; D ambiguous. CDR3 length: 11 residues. In germline, CDR1 is SNHLY, CDR2 FYNNEI. V was cut by 4 bases and J by 8 bases, with 8 bases left in between. In DNA form, the CDR3 reads TGTGCCAGCAGTGTGGCGAGGGAAGCTTTCTTT. Encoded protein: CASSVAREAFF.

This clonotype has a count of ten or more. V is TRBV24-1 and J is TRBJ2-2; tentatively, D is TRBD1 or TRBD2 (5 bases each). Germline CDR1 reads KGHDR; CDR2 reads SFDVKD. Trimming cost V 2 bases and J 8 bases, with 11 bases left between them. The length of the CDR3 is 14 residues. The CDR3 loop reads CATSDSGTGGELFF. CDR3 nucleotides: TGTGCCACCAGTGATTCCGGGACCGGGGGGGAGCTGTTTTTT.

The gene calls are TRBV20-1 and TRBJ2-7; 7 bases fit TRBD2. CDR1 and CDR2 from the germline V gene are DFQATT and SNEGSKA (reference sequence). The CDR3 is 14 residues long. Trimming at V came to 0 bases and at J to 4 bases, leaving 6 bases not matched to a gene. The CDR3 DNA follows: TGCAGTGCTAGAGAACCCGGGGGGATATACGAGCAGTACTTC. Translation: CSAREPGGIYEQYF.

CDR3 sequence reads: CASSLTAEGINEQFF. For the CDR3, the DNA is TGCGCCAGCAGCTTGACGGCAGAAGGGATCAATGAGCAGTTCTTC. This rearrangement joins TRBV5-1 to TRBJ2-1; D remains unclear. This CDR3 is built from 15 residues. Looked up from germline, CDR1 is SGHRS and CDR2 is YFSETQ. With 1 base removed from V and 6 bases from J, the gap between germline ends came to 14 bases.

On this clonotype: An end of the junction differs from the germline gene, which may be a read error. The CDR3: CASSVSGRIGELSF. CDR3 nucleotide sequence: TGTGCCAGCAGCGTTAGCGGGAGGATTGGGGAGCTGTCTTTT. V gene TRBV7-2 combines with J gene TRBJ2-2, with 10 nucleotides matching TRBD2. The germline V gene encodes CDR1 SGHTA and CDR2 FQGNSA. The CDR3 loop spans 14 amino acids. The whole variable domain, remainder taken from reference TRBV7-2 and TRBJ2-2, is GAGVSQSPSNKVTEKGKDVELRCDPISGHTALYWYRQSLGQGLEFLIYFQGNSAPDKSGLPSDRFSAERTGGSVSTLTIQRTQQEDSAVYLCASSVSGRIGELSFGEGSRLTVL.

The chain uses TRBV18 and TRBJ2-1; 14 nucleotides align to TRBD2. CDR3 length: 15 residues. Germline CDR1 and CDR2: KGHSH and LQKENI. V trimming: 5 bases; J trimming: 8 bases; junction bases outside the gene matches: 5. This CDR3 reads CASSSGLAGVDEQFF. The CDR3 DNA is TGTGCCAGCTCATCGGGACTAGCGGGAGTGGATGAGCAGTTCTTC.

This clonotype was counted at least ten times. The chain uses TRBV13 and TRBJ1-6; D may be TRBD1 (5 bases). V was clipped by 5 bases and J by 6 bases, with 11 bases between them. CDR3 length: 14 residues. From germline, CDR1 is PRHDT and CDR2 FYEKMQ (reference sequence). The chain's CDR3 is CASSGRGGNSPLHF. The CDR3 coding sequence is TGTGCCAGCAGCGGTCGGGGGGGTAATTCACCCCTCCACTTT.

The sample holds many counts of this clonotype. The chain joins TRBV7-2 to TRBJ2-1; D gene ambiguous. Per germline, CDR1 SGHTA and CDR2 FQGNSA. Trimming pared 2 bases from V and 6 bases from J, leaving 11 bases between. CDR3 size: 14 residues. The CDR3 here is CASSLWKTGNEQFF. As DNA, the CDR3 is TGTGCCAGCAGCTTATGGAAAACGGGCAATGAGCAGTTCTTC. The whole variable domain, remainder taken from reference TRBV7-2 and TRBJ2-1, is GAGVSQSPSNKVTEKGKDVELRCDPISGHTALYWYRQSLGQGLEFLIYFQGNSAPDKSGLPSDRFSAERTGGSVSTLTIQRTQQEDSAVYLCASSLWKTGNEQFFGPGTRLTVL.